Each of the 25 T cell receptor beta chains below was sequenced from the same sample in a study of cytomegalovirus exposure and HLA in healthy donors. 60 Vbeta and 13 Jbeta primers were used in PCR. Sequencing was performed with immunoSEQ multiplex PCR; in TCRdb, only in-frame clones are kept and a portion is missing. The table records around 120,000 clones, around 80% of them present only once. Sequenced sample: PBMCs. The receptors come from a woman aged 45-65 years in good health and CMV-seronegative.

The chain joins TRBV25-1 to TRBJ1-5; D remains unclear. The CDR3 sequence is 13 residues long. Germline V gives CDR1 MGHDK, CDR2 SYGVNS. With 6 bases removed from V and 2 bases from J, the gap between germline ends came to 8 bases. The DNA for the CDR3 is TGTGCCAGCAGGGAGGGAGGCAATCAGCCCCAGCATTTT. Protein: CASREGGNQPQHF.

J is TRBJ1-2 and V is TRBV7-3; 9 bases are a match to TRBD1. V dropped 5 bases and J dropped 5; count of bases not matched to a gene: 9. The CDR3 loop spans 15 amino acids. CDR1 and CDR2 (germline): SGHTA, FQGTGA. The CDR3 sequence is CASSGSTGGGYGYTF. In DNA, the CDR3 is TGTGCCAGCAGCGGATCTACAGGGGGCGGTTATGGCTACACCTTC. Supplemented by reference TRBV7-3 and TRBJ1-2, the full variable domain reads GAGVSQTPSNKVTEKGKYVELRCDPISGHTALYWYRQSLGQGPEFLIYFQGTGAADDSGLPNDRFFAVRPEGSVSTLKIQRTERGDSAVYLCASSGSTGGGYGYTFGSGTRLTVV.

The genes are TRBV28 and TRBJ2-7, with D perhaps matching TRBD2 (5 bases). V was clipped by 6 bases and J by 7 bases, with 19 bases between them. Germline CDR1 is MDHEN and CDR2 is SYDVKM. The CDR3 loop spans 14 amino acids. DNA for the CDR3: TGTGCCAGCAGAGCCTATCGAGCGGACCTTGAGCAGTACGTC. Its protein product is CASRAYRADLEQYV.

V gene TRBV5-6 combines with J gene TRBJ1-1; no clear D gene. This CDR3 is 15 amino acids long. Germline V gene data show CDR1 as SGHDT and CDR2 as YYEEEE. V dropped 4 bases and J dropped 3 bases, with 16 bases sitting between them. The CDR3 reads CASSRLTVADTEAFF. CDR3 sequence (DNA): TGTGCCAGCAGCCGCTTAACCGTAGCGGACACTGAAGCTTTCTTT.

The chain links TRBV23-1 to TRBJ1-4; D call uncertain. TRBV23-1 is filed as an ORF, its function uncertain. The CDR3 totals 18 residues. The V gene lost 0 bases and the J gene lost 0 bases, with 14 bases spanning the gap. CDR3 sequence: CASSQSERQIATNEKLFF. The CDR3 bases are TGCGCCAGCAGTCAATCGGAGCGGCAGATCGCAACTAATGAAAAACTGTTTTTT.

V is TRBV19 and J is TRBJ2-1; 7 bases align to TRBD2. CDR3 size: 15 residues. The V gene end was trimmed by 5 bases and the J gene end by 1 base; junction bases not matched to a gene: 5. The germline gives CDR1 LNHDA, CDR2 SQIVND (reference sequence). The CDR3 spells CASSAGLDSYNEQFF. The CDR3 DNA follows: TGTGCCAGTAGTGCAGGACTAGATTCCTACAATGAGCAGTTCTTC. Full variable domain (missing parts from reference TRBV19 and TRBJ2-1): DGGITQSPKYLFRKEGQNVTLSCEQNLNHDAMYWYRQDPGQGLRLIYYSQIVNDFQKGDIAEGYSVSREKKESFPLTVTSAQKNPTAFYLCASSAGLDSYNEQFFGPGTRLTVL.

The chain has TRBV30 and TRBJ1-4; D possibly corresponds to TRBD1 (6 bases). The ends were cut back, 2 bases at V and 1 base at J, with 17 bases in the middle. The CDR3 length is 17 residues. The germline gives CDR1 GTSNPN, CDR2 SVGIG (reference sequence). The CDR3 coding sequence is TGTGCCTGGAGTTCCCCGACAGGACCAAAAACTAATGAAAAACTGTTTTTT. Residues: CAWSSPTGPKTNEKLFF.

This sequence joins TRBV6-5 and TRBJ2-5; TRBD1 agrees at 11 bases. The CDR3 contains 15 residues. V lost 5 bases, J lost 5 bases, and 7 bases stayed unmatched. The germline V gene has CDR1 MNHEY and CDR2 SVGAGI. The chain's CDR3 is CASSGDRGVSETQYF. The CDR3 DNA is TGTGCCAGCAGTGGGGACAGGGGGGTCTCGGAGACCCAGTACTTC.

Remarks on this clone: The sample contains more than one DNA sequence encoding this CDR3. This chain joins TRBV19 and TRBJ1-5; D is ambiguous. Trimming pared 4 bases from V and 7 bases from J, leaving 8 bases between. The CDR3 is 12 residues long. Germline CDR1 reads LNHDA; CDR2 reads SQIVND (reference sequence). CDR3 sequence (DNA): TGTGCCAGTAGTAAAACGAGACAGCCCCAGCATTTT. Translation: CASSKTRQPQHF.

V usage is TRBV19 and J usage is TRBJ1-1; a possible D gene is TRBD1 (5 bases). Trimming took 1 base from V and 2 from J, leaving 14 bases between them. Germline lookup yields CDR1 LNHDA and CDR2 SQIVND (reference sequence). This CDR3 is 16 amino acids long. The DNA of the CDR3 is TGTGCCAGTAGTATAGTGAGGAGGGGCGCAAACACTGAAGCTTTCTTT. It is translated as CASSIVRRGANTEAFF.

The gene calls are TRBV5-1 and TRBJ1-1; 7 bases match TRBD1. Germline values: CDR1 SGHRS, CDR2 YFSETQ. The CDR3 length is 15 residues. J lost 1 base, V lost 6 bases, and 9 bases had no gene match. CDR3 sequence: CASNSPGQQNTEAFF. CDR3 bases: TGCGCCAGCAACTCTCCGGGACAGCAGAACACTGAAGCTTTCTTT.

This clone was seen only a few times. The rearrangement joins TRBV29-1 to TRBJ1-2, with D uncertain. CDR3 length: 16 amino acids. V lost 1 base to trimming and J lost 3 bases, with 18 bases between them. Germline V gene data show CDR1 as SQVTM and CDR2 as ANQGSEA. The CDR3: CSVEGGAFRSDYGYTF. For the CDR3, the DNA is TGCAGCGTTGAAGGCGGAGCATTTAGATCGGACTATGGCTACACCTTC.

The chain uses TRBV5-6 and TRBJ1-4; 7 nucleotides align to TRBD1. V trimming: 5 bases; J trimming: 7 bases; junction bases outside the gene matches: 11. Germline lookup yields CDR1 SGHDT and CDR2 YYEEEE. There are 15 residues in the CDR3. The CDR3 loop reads CASRGTGAKSEKLFF. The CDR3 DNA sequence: TGTGCCAGCAGGGGCACAGGGGCTAAGAGTGAAAAACTGTTTTTT.

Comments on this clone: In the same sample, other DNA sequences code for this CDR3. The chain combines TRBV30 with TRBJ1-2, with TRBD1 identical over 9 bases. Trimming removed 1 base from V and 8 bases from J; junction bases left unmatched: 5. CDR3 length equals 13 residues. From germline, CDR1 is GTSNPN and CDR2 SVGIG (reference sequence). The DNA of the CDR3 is TGTGCCTGGAGTGGAGGGACAGGGTACGGCTACACCTTC. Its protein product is CAWSGGTGYGYTF.

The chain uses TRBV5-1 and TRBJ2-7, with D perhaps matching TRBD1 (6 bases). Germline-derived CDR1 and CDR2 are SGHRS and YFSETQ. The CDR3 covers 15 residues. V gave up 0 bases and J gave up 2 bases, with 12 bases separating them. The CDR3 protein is CASSLGTELPYEQYV. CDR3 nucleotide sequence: TGCGCCAGCAGCTTGGGGACAGAATTACCCTACGAGCAGTACGTC.

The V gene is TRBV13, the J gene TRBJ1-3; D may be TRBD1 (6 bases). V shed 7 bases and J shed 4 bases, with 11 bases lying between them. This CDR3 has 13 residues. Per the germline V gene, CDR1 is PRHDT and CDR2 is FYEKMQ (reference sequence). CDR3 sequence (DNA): TGTGCCAGCATTCTAACAGGGGGAAACACCATATATTTT. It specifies CASILTGGNTIYF.

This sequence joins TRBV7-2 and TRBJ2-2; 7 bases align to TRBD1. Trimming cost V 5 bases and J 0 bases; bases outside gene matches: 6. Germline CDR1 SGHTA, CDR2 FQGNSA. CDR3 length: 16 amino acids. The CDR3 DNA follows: TGTGCCAGCAGCCGGGACAGACTCGCGAACACCGGGGAGCTGTTTTTT. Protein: CASSRDRLANTGELFF. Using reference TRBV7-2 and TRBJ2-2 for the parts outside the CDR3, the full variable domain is GAGVSQSPSNKVTEKGKDVELRCDPISGHTALYWYRQSLGQGLEFLIYFQGNSAPDKSGLPSDRFSAERTGGSVSTLTIQRTQQEDSAVYLCASSRDRLANTGELFFGEGSRLTVL.

In nucleotides, the CDR3 is TGTGCCCACACAAACAGGGGATGGGGCAATGAGCAGTTCTTC. This sequence encodes CAHTNRGWGNEQFF. The chain recombines TRBV6-1 with TRBJ2-1; 7 bases map to TRBD1. The germline gives CDR1 MNHNS, CDR2 SASEGT. The CDR3 sequence is 14 residues long. Trimming at V came to 11 bases and at J to 6 bases, leaving 13 bases not matched to a gene.

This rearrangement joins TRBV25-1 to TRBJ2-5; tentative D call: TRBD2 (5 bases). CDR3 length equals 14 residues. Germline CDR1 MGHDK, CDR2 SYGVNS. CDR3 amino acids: CAAAGTTGRETQYF. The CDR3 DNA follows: TGTGCAGCCGCGGGCACTACGGGTCGAGAGACCCAGTACTTC.

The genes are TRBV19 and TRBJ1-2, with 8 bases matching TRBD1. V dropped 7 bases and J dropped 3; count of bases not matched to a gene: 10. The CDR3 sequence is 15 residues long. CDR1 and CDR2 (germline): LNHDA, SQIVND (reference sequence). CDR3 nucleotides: TGTGCCAGTACACAGAGACAGGGGAGCTACTATGGCTACACCTTC. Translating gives CASTQRQGSYYGYTF.

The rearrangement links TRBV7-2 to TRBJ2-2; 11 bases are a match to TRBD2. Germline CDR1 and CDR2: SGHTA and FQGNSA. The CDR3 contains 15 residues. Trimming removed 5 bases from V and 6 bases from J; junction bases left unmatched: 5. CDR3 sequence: CASSRGGLAAGELFF. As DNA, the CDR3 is TGTGCCAGCAGCAGAGGGGGACTAGCGGCCGGGGAGCTGTTTTTT.

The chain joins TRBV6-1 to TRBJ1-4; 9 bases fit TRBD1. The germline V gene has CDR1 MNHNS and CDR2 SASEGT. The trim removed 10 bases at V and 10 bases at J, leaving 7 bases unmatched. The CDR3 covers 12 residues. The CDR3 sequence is CATGQGMGKLFF. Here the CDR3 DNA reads TGTGCCACAGGACAGGGGATGGGAAAACTGTTTTTT.

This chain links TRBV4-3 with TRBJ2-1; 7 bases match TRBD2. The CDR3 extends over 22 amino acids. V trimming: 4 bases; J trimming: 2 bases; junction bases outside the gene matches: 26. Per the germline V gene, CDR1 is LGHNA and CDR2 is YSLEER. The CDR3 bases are TGCGCCAGCAGCCCATCCGCCCAAGCTAGCGGTCCCACCTTATTCGCCTACAATGAGCAGTTCTTC. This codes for CASSPSAQASGPTLFAYNEQFF.

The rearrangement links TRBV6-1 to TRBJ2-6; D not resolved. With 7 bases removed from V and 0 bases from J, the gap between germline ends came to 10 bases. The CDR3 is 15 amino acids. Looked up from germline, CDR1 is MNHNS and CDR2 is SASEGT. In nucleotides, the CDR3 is TGTGCCAGCACGACAACAGCCTCTGGGGCCAACGTCCTGACTTTC. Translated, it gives CASTTTASGANVLTF.

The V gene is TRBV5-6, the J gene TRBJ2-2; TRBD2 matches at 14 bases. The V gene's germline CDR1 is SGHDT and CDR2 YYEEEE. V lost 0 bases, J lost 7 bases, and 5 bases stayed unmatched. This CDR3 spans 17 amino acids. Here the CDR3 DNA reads TGTGCCAGCAGCTTGGGCGGGACTAGCGGGAGCAACGGGGAGCTGTTTTTT. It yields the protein CASSLGGTSGSNGELFF.